Listed below are T cell receptor beta chains from one sample, sequenced in a study of OX40 agonist ivuxolimab in advanced cancers. Sequencing was performed with immunoSEQ multiplex PCR; in TCRdb, only in-frame clones are kept and a portion is missing. The sample lists more than 50,000 clones, 85% occurring once. The specimen comprised CD4+ or CD8+ T cells sorted from blood, sampled in a trial of the OX40 agonist ivuxolimab. Every receptor here comes from an adult with an advanced solid tumor such as melanoma, head and neck, liver or kidney cancer. The conserved cysteine and the conserved F or W are not part of the CDR3 here.

J,V,CDR3
TRBJ2-3,TRBV5-1,ASSHTLDTQY
TRBJ1-6,TRBV4-1,ASSYAPGLNNSPLH
TRBJ2-1,TRBV10-3,AISRLAGGPWDEQF
TRBJ1-1,TRBV2,ASSDGTGKFPEAF
TRBJ2-5,TRBV6-5,ASSTRGQNQETQY
TRBJ2-3,TRBV9,ASSAGTRTDTQY
TRBJ1-1,TRBV14,ASSLTGYGARAEAF
TRBJ2-6,TRBV12-5,ASGLWRPETGLFGANVLT
TRBJ2-1,TRBV5-4,ASSSGLAGHEQF
TRBJ1-5,TRBV5-4,ASSLDPRQPQH
TRBJ1-3,TRBV30,AWKAGHRSSGNTIY
TRBJ2-1,TRBV7-2,ASSLGSSANEQF
TRBJ1-4,TRBV7-8,ASSLGGSPATNEKLF
TRBJ2-1,TRBV6-1,ASRGHTVNEQF
TRBJ2-2,TRBV10-1,ASSESHGLAGDGIRVGELF
TRBJ2-7,TRBV19,ASSIGLAGDEQY
TRBJ2-1,TRBV10-1,ASNQGNEQF
TRBJ2-3,TRBV10-1,ASSGTETDTQY
TRBJ1-5,TRBV5-1,ASSLDGSPQPQH
TRBJ2-3,TRBV7-3,ASSFLAGGTDTQY
TRBJ2-7,TRBV2,ASSVTLEYEQY
TRBJ1-5,TRBV7-2,ASSLGGQSNQPQH